This T cell receptor beta chain derives from a study of blood T cell repertoires in COVID-19. Turning to the study itself: Acute and convalescent COVID-19 samples came from the United States, Italy and Spain.

V was trimmed by 3 bases and J by 6 bases, leaving 20 bases between them. The CDR3 spans 16 residues. Germline CDR1 reads KGHDR; CDR2 reads SFDVKD. Sequencing was performed with immunoSEQ multiplex PCR; in TCRdb, only in-frame clones are kept and a portion is missing. The sample contains 100,000 to 120,000 clones, about 90% of which appear only once. This sequence was found in a human donor in a cohort sampled during active COVID-19. The sequencing input was peripheral blood. The chain links TRBV24-1 to TRBJ2-7, with D perhaps TRBD1 (6 bases). The CDR3 region is CATSDPSTGPGGEQYF. The CDR3 DNA reads TGTGCCACCAGTGATCCGTCGACAGGACCTGGGGGCGAGCAGTACTTC.